A single sample gave rise to the 13 T cell receptor beta chains below, sequenced in a study of identical twins. TCRdb re-called the 5' RACE reads through MiXCR, storing one row per CDR3 protein. The top ten hold more than 0.8% of the sample, which has some 500,000 distinct CDR3 sequences, about 13% seen once. A further study also used this sample, focusing on yellow fever vaccine responses in identical twins.

The sample was CD4+ T cells sorted from blood. The receptors derive from a woman aged 18-29 years in good health.

The sample holds many counts of this clonotype. This sequence joins TRBV12-3 or TRBV12-4 and TRBJ2-2, with no clear D. V lost 6 bases and J 6 bases, leaving 5 bases between the germline ends. This CDR3 is 11 amino acids long. The CDR3 DNA sequence: TGTGCCAGCAGCTCCCCCGGGGAGCTGTTTTTT. Encoded protein: CASSSPGELFF.

The CDR3 DNA is TGTGCCAGCAGGGACAGGGCTCTCCAAGAGACCCAGTACTTC. The encoded protein is CASRDRALQETQYF. The chain employs TRBV2 and TRBJ2-5; the match to TRBD1 covers 8 bases. Trimming at V came to 6 bases and at J to 1 base, leaving 4 bases not matched to a gene. CDR1 and CDR2 (germline): SNHLY, FYNNEI. The CDR3 runs to 14 residues.

The chain is built from TRBV9 and TRBJ1-4, with TRBD1 as a possible D gene (5 bases). CDR1 and CDR2 (germline): SGDLS, YYNGEE. The length of the CDR3 is 13 residues. V was cut by 7 bases and J by 8 bases, with 15 bases left in between. CDR3 DNA sequence: TGTGCCAGCTCAAGGTTGGGGGAAGAAAAACTGTTTTTT. Translation: CASSRLGEEKLFF.

The gene calls are TRBV6-5 and TRBJ2-3; 11 bases fit TRBD2. V lost 6 bases, J lost 7 bases, and 9 bases stayed unmatched. The CDR3 has 15 amino acids. From germline, CDR1 is MNHEY and CDR2 SVGAGI. CDR3: CASRSSGTSGHTQYF. In DNA form, the CDR3 reads TGTGCCAGCAGATCCTCCGGGACTAGCGGCCATACGCAGTATTTT.

In its sample, this clonotype was seen many times. V usage is TRBV11-2 and J usage is TRBJ2-1; TRBD2 might be the D (5 bases). Trimming removed 0 bases from V and 0 bases from J, with 18 bases in between. Germline lookup yields CDR1 SGHAT and CDR2 FQNNGV. This CDR3 is 19 amino acids long. The CDR3 region has the DNA TGTGCCAGCAGCTTAGAGGAGAAACCACGAGGGAGCTCCTACAATGAGCAGTTCTTC. Amino acid sequence: CASSLEEKPRGSSYNEQFF.

This clonotype appeared many times. The chain uses TRBV20-1 and TRBJ2-5, with D possibly being TRBD1 or TRBD2 (5 bases each). CDR3 length: 14 residues. Germline-derived CDR1 and CDR2 are DFQATT and SNEGSKA (reference sequence). Trimming cost V 3 bases and J 1 base, with 12 bases left between them. CDR3 bases: TGCAGTGCTAGTGGGACGGCAGCCCAAGAGACCCAGTACTTC. This codes for CSASGTAAQETQYF.

This chain connects TRBV12-3 or TRBV12-4 to TRBJ2-7; 7 bases match TRBD1. V trimming: 7 bases; J trimming: 0 bases; junction bases outside the gene matches: 6. This CDR3 comprises 14 residues. CDR3 DNA sequence: TGTGCCAGCACTCTCCGGGACAGCTCCTACGAGCAGTACTTC. Amino acid sequence: CASTLRDSSYEQYF.

In DNA form, the CDR3 reads TGCGCCAGCAGCTTGTCCTTGGTAGCGGGAAATGCAGATACGCAGTATTTT. This codes for CASSLSLVAGNADTQYF. The chain employs TRBV5-1 and TRBJ2-3; TRBD2 matches 8 bases. The trim removed 1 base at V and 4 bases at J, leaving 11 bases unmatched. Germline V gives CDR1 SGHRS, CDR2 YFSETQ. This CDR3 has 17 amino acids.

The rearrangement uses TRBV4-2 and TRBJ2-5; 10 nucleotides agree with TRBD2. The V gene end was trimmed by 1 base and the J gene end by 3 bases; junction bases not matched to a gene: 8. CDR3 length equals 17 residues. CDR1 and CDR2 from the germline V gene are LGHNA and YNFKEQ. Here the CDR3 DNA reads TGTGCCAGCAGCCAAGCCCTCGGAAGCGGGGGGGAAGAGACCCAGTACTTC. It codes for CASSQALGSGGEETQYF.

Many counts were recorded for this clonotype. The rearrangement uses TRBV20-1 and TRBJ2-5, with D hard to call. V was cut by 7 bases and J by 2 bases, with 8 bases left in between. The germline V gene has CDR1 DFQATT and CDR2 SNEGSKA (reference sequence). The CDR3 runs to 11 residues. CDR3 coding DNA: TGCAGTGGGTTGGTGCAAGAGACCCAGTACTTC. Encoded protein: CSGLVQETQYF.

This clonotype has ten or more counts. The chain recombines TRBV12-3 or TRBV12-4 with TRBJ2-7; D is uncertain. V was shortened by 5 bases and J by 3 bases, with 11 bases between the two germline ends. CDR3 size: 13 residues. This CDR3 reads CASSPPNGYEQYF. CDR3 nucleotide sequence: TGTGCCAGCAGTCCCCCTAACGGCTACGAGCAGTACTTC.

This sequence joins TRBV5-1 and TRBJ2-3, with TRBD2 matching over 12 bases. This CDR3 comprises 15 residues. The ends lost 0 bases at V and 6 bases at J; junction bases unmatched: 2. The germline gives CDR1 SGHRS, CDR2 YFSETQ. The CDR3 DNA is TGCGCCAGCAGCTTGGCGACTAGCGGGAGTGATACGCAGTATTTT. It specifies CASSLATSGSDTQYF.

This chain joins TRBV7-3 and TRBJ1-6; D remains ambiguous. The CDR3 is made up of 12 amino acids. V lost 5 bases, J lost 7 bases, and 6 bases lay in between. Germline V gene data show CDR1 as SGHTA and CDR2 as FQGTGA. The CDR3 nucleotides read TGTGCCAGCAGCGTCCCAAATTCACCCCTCCACTTT. This encodes CASSVPNSPLHF.